This entry lists 4 T cell receptor beta chains sequenced from one sample in a study of blood T cell repertoires in COVID-19 (dated by TCRdb to 2020 to 2022). Libraries came from the immunoSEQ multiplex PCR assay. Sourced from immuneACCESS, this table was stored by TCRdb with only in-frame sequences that have V and J called. A share of the clones is absent; for the studies checked, an unresolved V gene accounts for under half, and the remainder has no known explanation. The sample records 250,000 to 350,000 clones, around 86% of which are singletons. The ten top clones hold 0.85% to 0.95% of the sample. Sequencing was performed on peripheral blood. These receptors all stem from a woman aged 40 to 55 who had recovered from COVID-19.

This clone showed up just once. The chain employs TRBV25-1 and TRBJ1-6; D ambiguous. Per germline, CDR1 MGHDK and CDR2 SYGVNS. CDR3 size: 15 residues. The V end was cut by 1 base, the J end by 4 bases, with 8 bases between. In DNA, the CDR3 is TGTGCCAGCAGTGAATCGGTCGAATATAATTCACCCCTCCACTTT. Encoded protein: CASSESVEYNSPLHF.

The chain joins TRBV18 to TRBJ1-5; D ambiguous. Germline CDR1 is KGHSH and CDR2 is LQKENI. V was clipped by 1 base and J by 6 bases, with 16 bases between them. This CDR3 has 16 amino acids. The CDR3: CASSPLEVRGSQPQHF. In DNA, the CDR3 is TGTGCCAGCTCACCACTCGAGGTCCGGGGAAGTCAGCCCCAGCATTTT.

V gene TRBV28 combines with J gene TRBJ2-3, with 8 bases that match TRBD2. The V gene end was trimmed by 6 bases and the J gene end by 2 bases; junction bases not matched to a gene: 7. Germline V lookup: CDR1 MDHEN, CDR2 SYDVKM. The CDR3 is made up of 15 amino acids. The DNA for the CDR3 is TGTGCCAGCAGCAAAACTAGCGGAATCACAGATACGCAGTATTTT. Encoded protein: CASSKTSGITDTQYF.

The chain combines TRBV18 with TRBJ2-1; TRBD2 matches 7 bases. CDR1 and CDR2 (germline): KGHSH, LQKENI. The trim removed 2 bases at V and 2 bases at J, leaving 3 bases unmatched. The CDR3 has 15 residues. The chain's CDR3 is CASSPMSGTYNEQFF. Here the CDR3 DNA reads TGTGCCAGCTCACCAATGAGCGGGACCTACAATGAGCAGTTCTTC.